These 29 T cell receptor beta chains were sequenced from one sample in a study of early T cells in non-severe SARS-CoV-2 infection. TCRdb re-called the 5' RACE reads through MiXCR, storing one row per CDR3 protein. The sample includes approximately 80,000 distinct CDR3 sequences, over 9.5% of them seen just once. Source material: whole blood. These TCRs come from an adult who was a healthcare worker with PCR-confirmed SARS-CoV-2 infection or an uninfected control (not recorded which).

The V gene is TRBV29-1, the J gene TRBJ2-3; 12 nucleotides align to TRBD2. Germline CDR1 SQVTM, CDR2 ANQGSEA. V lost 7 bases, J lost 4 bases, and 3 bases stayed unmatched. The CDR3 extends over 13 amino acids. In nucleotides, the CDR3 is TGCAGCGGGACTAGCGGGACCGCAGATACGCAGTATTTT. It encodes CSGTSGTADTQYF.

The chain joins TRBV2 to TRBJ2-7, with 13 bases lining up with TRBD2. After removal of 7 bases from V and 6 bases from J, the junction contained 6 bases not matched to a gene. Germline V gene lookup returns CDR1 SNHLY and CDR2 FYNNEI. The CDR3 runs 14 residues. CDR3 residues: CASTRLAGGSEQYF. In DNA form, the CDR3 reads TGTGCCAGCACCAGACTAGCGGGAGGTTCCGAGCAGTACTTC.

The V and J genes are TRBV7-3 and TRBJ2-3, with 9 bases aligning to TRBD1. The germline V gene encodes CDR1 SGHTA and CDR2 FQGTGA. CDR3 length equals 16 residues. V lost 3 bases, J lost 4 bases, and 8 bases stayed unmatched. CDR3 DNA: TGTGCCAGCAGCTTCGGGACAGGGAAGGGCTCAGATACGCAGTATTTT. Its translation is CASSFGTGKGSDTQYF.

A few counts support this clonotype. This chain links TRBV19 with TRBJ2-1; the match to TRBD2 covers 12 bases. Germline trimming cut 3 bases from V and 3 bases from J; bases unmatched to any gene: 9. This CDR3 spans 18 amino acids. From germline, CDR1 is LNHDA and CDR2 SQIVND (reference sequence). CDR3 sequence reads: CASSMSASGRAVYNEQFF. For the CDR3, the DNA is TGTGCCAGTAGTATGAGCGCTAGCGGGAGGGCCGTCTACAATGAGCAGTTCTTC.

This clonotype was detected many times. This chain links TRBV7-6 with TRBJ2-7; D is undetermined. V was trimmed by 6 bases and J by 2 bases, leaving 14 bases between them. Germline V gives CDR1 SGHVS, CDR2 FNYEAQ. This CDR3 has 14 residues. The CDR3 spells CASREFPDTYEQYF. CDR3 sequence (DNA): TGTGCCAGCAGGGAGTTCCCAGACACCTACGAGCAGTACTTC.

The V call is TRBV21-1, the J call TRBJ2-4; TRBD2 was called by the table and not checked on the DNA. TRBV21-1 is listed as a pseudogene. CDR3 length: 20 amino acids. This chain's CDR3 is CASSKAEREPDEIAKNIQYF. The CDR3 DNA reads as TGTGCCAGCAGCAAAGCGGAGCGGGAGCCGGACGAGATAGCCAAAAACATTCAGTACTTC.

This clonotype was observed many times. The chain is built from TRBV7-9 and TRBJ2-7; D is ambiguous. Trimming took off 5 bases at V and 5 bases at J, with 7 bases between the two ends. CDR1 is SEHNR, CDR2 FQNEAQ, per germline (reference sequence). This CDR3 contains 11 residues. CDR3 nucleotides: TGTGCCAGCAGCCCCCACAACGAGCAGTACTTC. It translates to CASSPHNEQYF.

This clonotype was detected only a few times. The CDR3 nucleotides are TGTGCCAGCAGCTTAGACGGCGGGAACAATGAGCAGTTCTTC. This encodes CASSLDGGNNEQFF. The chain combines TRBV11-2 with TRBJ2-1; perhaps TRBD2 as D (6 bases). The CDR3 totals 14 residues. Between the trimmed V and J ends, which lost 0 bases and 5 bases, there was a span of 8 bases. The germline V gene encodes CDR1 SGHAT and CDR2 FQNNGV.

The chain employs TRBV29-1 and TRBJ1-2; 7 nucleotides line up with TRBD1. Germline CDR1 reads SQVTM; CDR2 reads ANQGSEA. The CDR3 spans 12 residues. Trimming at V came to 6 bases and at J to 7 bases, leaving 8 bases not matched to a gene. The CDR3 here is CSVGDSLFGYTF. The CDR3, as DNA: TGCAGCGTGGGGGACAGCCTCTTTGGCTACACCTTC.

V gene TRBV20-1 combines with J gene TRBJ2-5; possible D gene TRBD2, 7 bases. Trimming left V 5 bases short and J 2 bases short, with 18 bases between. CDR3 length equals 15 residues. Germline lookup yields CDR1 DFQATT and CDR2 SNEGSKA (reference sequence). CDR3 DNA: TGCAGTGCTGGGGGGCCCGGGGAGGGTCAAGAGACCCAGTACTTC. Translating gives CSAGGPGEGQETQYF.

This clonotype was recorded at least ten times. This sequence joins TRBV20-1 and TRBJ2-1; 7 nucleotides match TRBD2. Unmatched junction bases numbered 2, after V lost 0 bases and J lost 9 bases. Germline CDR1 reads DFQATT; CDR2 reads SNEGSKA (reference sequence). This CDR3 is built from 12 residues. Here the CDR3 reads CSAREREFEQFF. The CDR3 nucleotides read TGCAGTGCTAGAGAGCGGGAGTTTGAGCAGTTCTTC.

In regard to this clonotype: Possible read error: a much larger clone is one base away. The gene calls are TRBV7-9 and TRBJ2-6, with no clear D. Germline CDR1 and CDR2: SEHNR and FQNEAQ (reference sequence). The CDR3 is 13 amino acids. Trimming removed 2 bases at V and 2 bases at J, with 1 base between. This chain's CDR3 is CASSLTGANVLTF. CDR3 DNA sequence: TGTGCCAGCAGCTTAACTGGGGCCAACGTCCTGACTTTC.

The sample holds many counts of this clonotype. The chain links TRBV12-3 or TRBV12-4 to TRBJ2-3; D is undetermined. With 5 bases removed from V and 7 bases from J, the gap between germline ends came to 7 bases. The CDR3 is made up of 11 amino acids. DNA of the CDR3: TGTGCCAGCAGTCGATCCAATACGCAGTATTTT. Translation gives CASSRSNTQYF.

In its sample, this clonotype was seen a few times. CDR3: CSARPGGSTEAFF. The CDR3 nucleotides read TGCAGCGCTAGACCAGGGGGTAGCACTGAAGCTTTCTTT. V and J are TRBV29-1 and TRBJ1-1, with 7 nucleotides matching TRBD1. This CDR3 is 13 amino acids long. CDR1 is SQVTM and CDR2 is ANQGSEA in the germline V gene. Unmatched junction bases numbered 9, after V lost 7 bases and J lost 4 bases.

This clonotype was picked up a small number of times. The chain carries TRBV20-1 and TRBJ2-3; D is possibly TRBD2 (6 bases). Per the germline V gene, CDR1 is DFQATT and CDR2 is SNEGSKA (reference sequence). The CDR3 totals 15 residues. V lost 4 bases and J 2 bases, leaving 16 bases between the germline ends. In DNA form, the CDR3 reads TGCAGTGCTATGGGAGTAGCGGACTACACAGATACGCAGTATTTT. It yields the protein CSAMGVADYTDTQYF.

This clonotype was observed at least ten times. This chain uses TRBV5-1 with TRBJ2-5, with TRBD2 matching over 16 bases. The V and J ends lost 1 base and 4 bases, in that order; junction bases with no gene match: 10. The V gene's germline CDR1 is SGHRS and CDR2 YFSETQ. This CDR3 comprises 19 residues. The CDR3 reads CASSLRPGLAGGPGETQYF. DNA of the CDR3: TGCGCCAGCAGCTTGCGTCCGGGACTAGCGGGAGGGCCGGGAGAGACCCAGTACTTC.

This clonotype was recorded once. V is TRBV4-1 and J is TRBJ2-7; the match to TRBD2 covers 15 bases. With V trimmed by 1 base and J by 6 bases, 1 base remained unmatched. The CDR3 sequence is 15 residues long. The germline V gene encodes CDR1 MGHRA and CDR2 YSYEKL. The CDR3 loop reads CASSQGTSGRAEQYF. DNA of the CDR3: TGCGCCAGCAGCCAAGGGACTAGCGGGAGGGCCGAGCAGTACTTC.

This clonotype was observed at least ten times. The V gene is TRBV19, the J gene TRBJ1-2; 7 bases line up with TRBD1. CDR1 LNHDA and CDR2 SQIVND come from the germline V gene (reference sequence). The V segment lost 5 bases and the J segment 6 bases; nucleotides outside the gene matches: 12. The CDR3 spans 15 residues. The DNA for the CDR3 is TGTGCCAGTAGTCTCCAAGCAGGGGGTCGGCATGGCTACACCTTC. It codes for CASSLQAGGRHGYTF.

This clonotype was detected only a few times. The chain recombines TRBV29-1 with TRBJ2-1; the D is unclear. The CDR3 is made up of 13 amino acids. Per germline, CDR1 SQVTM and CDR2 ANQGSEA. V shed 6 bases and J shed 0 bases, with 9 bases lying between them. The CDR3 region is CSVRAASYNEQFF. DNA of the CDR3: TGCAGCGTCCGAGCCGCCTCCTACAATGAGCAGTTCTTC.

V gene TRBV20-1 combines with J gene TRBJ2-3; no reliable D call. CDR1 DFQATT and CDR2 SNEGSKA come from the germline V gene (reference sequence). CDR3 length equals 14 residues. The V gene lost 0 bases and the J gene lost 2 bases, with 9 bases spanning the gap. CDR3 in amino acids: CSARDPFYTDTQYF. The DNA of the CDR3 is TGCAGTGCTAGAGATCCCTTCTACACAGATACGCAGTATTTT.

V and J are TRBV11-2 and TRBJ2-7, with 11 bases lining up with TRBD2. Trimming at V came to 1 base and at J to 7 bases, leaving 12 bases not matched to a gene. Germline values: CDR1 SGHAT, CDR2 FQNNGV. The CDR3 contains 17 residues. CDR3 sequence reads: CASSLGRGLAAGGEQYF. In nucleotides, the CDR3 is TGTGCCAGCAGCTTAGGCCGGGGACTAGCGGCGGGGGGAGAGCAGTACTTC.

This clonotype was seen many times. The J gene is TRBJ1-5, the V gene TRBV27; D unclear. The V end lost 7 bases, the J end lost 0 bases, and 10 bases lay between the germline ends. The CDR3 length is 14 residues. Germline V gives CDR1 MNHEY, CDR2 SMNVEV (reference sequence). The CDR3: CASTVGSSNQPQHF. CDR3 coding DNA: TGTGCCAGCACTGTGGGGTCTAGCAATCAGCCCCAGCATTTT.

The rearrangement uses TRBV10-1 and TRBJ2-5; possibly TRBD1 for D (6 bases). The CDR3 totals 14 residues. CDR1 is WNHNN and CDR2 is SYGVQD in the germline V gene (reference sequence). Deletions cut 6 bases from V and 7 bases from J, with 18 bases between. The CDR3 protein is CASSPGTQLGTQYF. DNA for the CDR3: TGCGCCAGCAGCCCCGGGACACAACTTGGGACCCAGTACTTC.

The rearrangement links TRBV9 to TRBJ2-4; D is perhaps TRBD1 (7 bases). Between the trimmed V and J ends, which lost 2 bases and 6 bases, there was a span of 15 bases. The germline V gene encodes CDR1 SGDLS and CDR2 YYNGEE. CDR3 length: 15 amino acids. The CDR3 nucleotides read TGTGCCAGCAGCGTGGGCAGGGGGGAAGGAAACATTCAGTACTTC. This sequence encodes CASSVGRGEGNIQYF.

This clonotype was counted between two and nine times. The chain is built from TRBV5-1 and TRBJ2-7, with 11 bases that match TRBD2. Germline V gives CDR1 SGHRS, CDR2 YFSETQ. V lost 4 bases and J lost 2; bases outside the gene matches: 5. This CDR3 spans 15 amino acids. In nucleotides, the CDR3 is TGCGCCAGCAGCCCAGGGACTAGCGGCCCCTACGAGCAGTACTTC. This gives the protein CASSPGTSGPYEQYF.

This clonotype came up a few times. The rearrangement uses TRBV20-1 and TRBJ2-4, with D possibly TRBD1 on 6 matching bases. This CDR3 has 17 residues. Germline CDR1 DFQATT, CDR2 SNEGSKA (reference sequence). Trimming stripped 0 bases from V and 0 bases from J, with 15 bases between. CDR3 protein: CSAREDSKRLAKNIQYF. As DNA, the CDR3 is TGCAGTGCTAGAGAGGACAGTAAGCGACTAGCCAAAAACATTCAGTACTTC.

This chain joins TRBV6-2 or TRBV6-3 and TRBJ2-7; D remains ambiguous. Germline-derived CDR1 and CDR2 are MNHEY and SVGEGT. The CDR3 has 15 amino acids. Trimming pared 2 bases from V and 2 bases from J, leaving 13 bases between. The CDR3 DNA follows: TGTGCCAGCAGTTACCTCGCGCTTGCAGCCTACGAGCAGTACTTC. It encodes CASSYLALAAYEQYF.

This clonotype was seen repeatedly, ten times or more. The rearrangement uses TRBV6-2 or TRBV6-3 and TRBJ1-1; D is unclear. This CDR3 has 9 residues. V was shortened by 2 bases and J by 12 bases, with 4 bases between the two germline ends. Germline V gene data show CDR1 as MNHEY and CDR2 as SVGEGT. CDR3 region: CASSYPTFF. CDR3 DNA: TGTGCCAGCAGTTACCCCACTTTCTTT.

This sequence joins TRBV15 and TRBJ2-5, with D uncertain. The germline V gene encodes CDR1 LNHNV and CDR2 YYDKDF (reference sequence). Trimming removed 2 bases at V and 7 bases at J, with 14 bases between. The CDR3 extends over 14 amino acids. In DNA, the CDR3 is TGTGCCACCAGCAGATCCCGGACGGAGAGGACCCAGTACTTC. Its translation: CATSRSRTERTQYF. Full variable domain (outside the CDR3, taken from reference TRBV15 and TRBJ2-5): DAMVIQNPRYQVTQFGKPVTLSCSQTLNHNVMYWYQQKSSQAPKLLFHYYDKDFNNEADTPDNFQSRRPNTSFCFLDIRSPGLGDTAMYLCATSRSRTERTQYFGPGTRLLVL.